A few counts support the clone carrying this T cell receptor (beta chain). RNA transcripts gave rise to amplified TCR beta CDR3 regions. Researchers ran a first-round RT-PCR on the TCR CDR3 using the HTBI primer set. A single record per CDR3 protein comes from TCRdb applying MiXCR to the multiplex PCR reads. The profile covers roughly 290,000 distinct CDR3 sequences, with around 13% appearing a single time and 6.5% to 10% taken by the ten largest. The data derive from a study of T cells in Graves' hyperthyroidism and ophthalmopathy. Hyperthyroidism was newly diagnosed in patients aged 18 to 65 (duration under 2 months). Per the germline V gene, CDR1 is SNHLY and CDR2 is FYNNEI. Trimming left V 10 bases short and J 1 base short, with 17 bases between. The CDR3 runs 15 residues.

This chain uses TRBV2 with TRBJ2-4, with a tentative D call TRBD2 (7 bases). This TCR derives from a woman aged 40 to 50 with Graves' hyperthyroidism. Sequencing was done on a sample of blood. The CDR3 nucleotides are TGTGCCACCAAGGGGGGGGATTTGGCCAAAAACATTCAGTACTTC. Translated, it gives CATKGGDLAKNIQYF. Using reference TRBV2 and TRBJ2-4 for the parts outside the CDR3, the full variable domain is EPEVTQTPSHQVTQMGQEVILRCVPISNHLYFYWYRQILGQKVEFLVSFYNNEISEKSEIFDDQFSVERPDGSNFTLKIRSTKLEDSAMYFCATKGGDLAKNIQYFGAGTRLSVL.